This is a list of T cell receptor beta chains from one sample in a study of cytomegalovirus exposure and HLA in healthy donors. Sequencing was performed with immunoSEQ multiplex PCR; in TCRdb, only in-frame clones are kept and a portion is missing. Here the sample table reports under 200,000 clones. Sequencing was performed on PBMCs. These TCRs come from a man aged 25 to 40 in good health and CMV-seronegative. CDR3s include the opening cysteine and the closing phenylalanine or tryptophan. The D gene is left open where the match is weak.

>NA|TRBJ1-1|TRBV29-1
TGCAGCGCTGTGACAGTGAACACTGAAGCTTTCTTT
CSAVTVNTEAFF
>NA|TRBJ1-1|TRBV5-6
TGTGCCAGCAGCTGGGGACAATTGAACACTGAAGCTTTCTTT
CASSWGQLNTEAFF
>TRBD1|TRBJ2-7|TRBV5-1
TGCGCCAGCAGCTTGGGACAGGGAGAATACGAGCAGTACTTC
CASSLGQGEYEQYF
>NA|TRBJ2-1|TRBV10-2
TGCGCCAGCAGGGACAGCTACAATGAGCAGTTCTTC
CASRDSYNEQFF
>TRBD1|TRBJ1-1|TRBV5-1
TGCGCCAGCAGCTGGGAAGGACAGGTCGCTGAAGCTTTCTTT
CASSWEGQVAEAFF
>NA|TRBJ2-1|TRBV15
TGTGCCACCAGCAGGGAGAGGGTCTACAATGAGCAGTTCTTC
CATSRERVYNEQFF
>TRBD1|TRBJ1-2|TRBV19
TGTGCCAGTAGTTCTCAAACGACAGGGGTCGGCTACACCTTC
CASSSQTTGVGYTF
>NA|TRBJ2-3|TRBV7-2
TGTGCCAGCAGTCCCGGGTTATCCACAGATACGCAGTATTTT
CASSPGLSTDTQYF
>NA|TRBJ2-1|TRBV15
TGTGCCACCAGCAGGACAGATAATGAGCAGTTCTTC
CATSRTDNEQFF
>NA|TRBJ1-1|TRBV14
TGTGCCAGCAGCCAAGAAGGTACCTCGGGGACTGAAGCTTTCTTT
CASSQEGTSGTEAFF
>NA|TRBJ1-3|TRBV10-3
TGTGCCATCCGACAGGATACCTCTGGAAACACCATATATTTT
CAIRQDTSGNTIYF
>NA|TRBJ2-7|TRBV25-1
TGTGCCAGCAGCGAGGCGGTGGTGGCTAGCGACAACCACGAGCAGTACTTC
CASSEAVVASDNHEQYF
>NA|TRBJ1-2|TRBV6-5
TGTGCCAGCAGTTCCCTCTATGGCTACACCTTC
CASSSLYGYTF
>NA|TRBJ1-2|TRBV6-5
TGTGCCAGCAGTTACAGGGGTAAAAACTATGGCTACACCTTC
CASSYRGKNYGYTF
>NA|TRBJ2-1|TRBV7-9
TGTGCCAGCAGCGTAAGACTCGCCGCCGGTAATGAGCAGTTCTTC
CASSVRLAAGNEQFF
>TRBD1|TRBJ2-2|TRBV7-3
TGTGCCAGCAGCTTAACAGACAGGGAGATGCCCGGGGAGCTGTTTTTT
CASSLTDREMPGELFF
>TRBD1|TRBJ2-7|TRBV27
TGTGCCAGCAGTCCTAGGGGACAGGGGGCTTACGAGCAGTACTTC
CASSPRGQGAYEQYF
>TRBD1|TRBJ2-7|TRBV28
TGTGCCAGCACCCAGGGGGCATACGAGCAGTACTTC
CASTQGAYEQYF
>NA|TRBJ2-6|TRBV5-8
TGTGCCAGCAGCTTTTGGGCCTCTGGGGCCAACGTCCTGACTTTC
CASSFWASGANVLTF
>TRBD2|TRBJ2-5|TRBV4-3
TGCGCCAGCAGCCAAGAGGGACTAGCGGGAGTGAGGGCAGAGACCCAGTACTTC
CASSQEGLAGVRAETQYF
>NA|TRBJ2-2|TRBV11-2
TGTGCCAGCAGCCCCCTAGGCCGGGAGCTGTTTTTT
CASSPLGRELFF
>NA|TRBJ1-3|TRBV7-8
TGTGCCAGCATCAACTCTGGAAACACCATATATTTT
CASINSGNTIYF
>NA|TRBJ1-6|TRBV9
TGTGCCAGCAGTCTGGGACACCCTTCTTGGCCAGTCTATAATTCACCCCTCCACTTT
CASSLGHPSWPVYNSPLHF
>TRBD1|TRBJ1-1|TRBV5-1
TGCGCCAGCAGCTGGGGACAGGGAGGCACTGAAGCTTTCTTT
CASSWGQGGTEAFF
>TRBD2|TRBJ2-3|TRBV5-4
TGTGCCAGCAGCCCACTGGGACTAGCGGGAGATCGTAGTACGCAGTATTTT
CASSPLGLAGDRSTQYF
>NA|TRBJ2-4|TRBV19
TGTGCCAGTAGCGTAATGAACATTCAGTACTTC
CASSVMNIQYF
>TRBD1|TRBJ2-7|TRBV11-3
TGTGCCAGAGGGACAGGGTTCTACGAGCAGTACTTC
CARGTGFYEQYF
>TRBD2|TRBJ2-1|TRBV19
TGTGCCAGTAGTATCCCTAGCGGGAGCGAGGGTGAGCAGTTCTTC
CASSIPSGSEGEQFF
>NA|TRBJ2-7|TRBV7-9
TGTGCCAGCAGCTTAGCGATGGGGGGCTCCTACGAGCAGTACTTC
CASSLAMGGSYEQYF
>NA|TRBJ2-5|TRBV11-2
TGTGCCAGCAGCCTAGCGTACCAAGAGACCCAGTACTTC
CASSLAYQETQYF
>TRBD1|TRBJ1-2|TRBV11-2
TGTGCCAGCAGCCAAGACAGGGACCGAGGCTACACCTTC
CASSQDRDRGYTF
>TRBD1|TRBJ1-1|TRBV28
TGTGCCAGCAGTTTACAGACAGGGTTTGGGGGAGCTTTCTTT
CASSLQTGFGGAFF
>NA|TRBJ1-4|TRBV11-3
TGTGCCAGCACCTTAGGGAGGACTAATGAAAAACTGTTTTTT
CASTLGRTNEKLFF
>TRBD1|TRBJ1-1|TRBV6-5
TGTGCCAGCAGTTCGCCGGGACAGCACACTGAAGCTTTCTTT
CASSSPGQHTEAFF
>NA|TRBJ2-7|TRBV6-1
TGTGCCACCCGGACAGCCTACGAGCAGTACTTC
CATRTAYEQYF
>TRBD1|TRBJ1-1|TRBV5-1
TGCGCCAGCAGCCCGGACAGGTCGAACACTGAAGCTTTCTTT
CASSPDRSNTEAFF
>NA|TRBJ2-7|TRBV2
TGTGCCAGCAGTGAACAGTCCCCTAGCGAGCAGTACTTC
CASSEQSPSEQYF
>TRBD2|TRBJ2-3|TRBV7-6
TGTGCCAGCAGCTTAGGAGCTAGCGGGCCAGCGGTGCAGTATTTT
CASSLGASGPAVQYF
>NA|TRBJ2-2|TRBV28
TGTGCCAGCAGTAGGTCCCGAGGACTGTTTTTT
CASSRSRGLFF
>NA|TRBJ2-1|TRBV9
TGTGCCAGCAGCGTAGCATGGGCTAATGAGCAGTTCTTC
CASSVAWANEQFF
>TRBD2|TRBJ2-2|TRBV7-8
TGTGCCAGCAGCTTTCTTAGCGGGAGGGGTGGGACCGGGGAGCTGTTTTTT
CASSFLSGRGGTGELFF
>TRBD1|TRBJ2-7|TRBV7-9
TGTGCCAGCAGCTCTGGGGGACAGGCCTACGAGCAGTACTTC
CASSSGGQAYEQYF
>NA|TRBJ2-3|TRBV29-1
TGCAGCGTAGACGGTAGGGGCAGTGGTGCAGATACGCAGTATTTT
CSVDGRGSGADTQYF
>NA|TRBJ1-2|TRBV30
TGTGCCTGGACGCAACAGGGTGGTAACTATGGCTACACCTTC
CAWTQQGGNYGYTF
>TRBD1|TRBJ1-2|TRBV7-9
TGTGCCAGCAGCTTAGGGACAGGGAGAGGCTACACCTTC
CASSLGTGRGYTF
>TRBD2|TRBJ2-7|TRBV4-1
TGCGCCAGCAGCCCGGGACTAGCGGGAGTCTTCTACGAGCAGTACTTC
CASSPGLAGVFYEQYF
>TRBD1|TRBJ2-1|TRBV5-1
TGCGCCAGCAGCGCGTTGACAGGGGGCGCATTAAATGAGCAGTTCTTC
CASSALTGGALNEQFF
>TRBD2|TRBJ2-3|TRBV19
TGTGCCAGTAGTATAGGGACTAGCGGGAGAGGAACAGATACGCAGTATTTT
CASSIGTSGRGTDTQYF
>NA|TRBJ2-6|TRBV5-1
TGCGCCACCAAGCCCCTCTCTGGGGCCAACGTCCTGACTTTC
CATKPLSGANVLTF
>NA|TRBJ1-2|TRBV6-1
TGTGCCAGCAGTGAATCGGGTGTGGGTGGCTACACCTTC
CASSESGVGGYTF
>NA|TRBJ1-1|TRBV28
TGTGCCAGCAGTTTAGATCCCGGGGTTAACACTGAAGCTTTCTTT
CASSLDPGVNTEAFF
>TRBD1|TRBJ1-2|TRBV10-1
TGCGCCAGCAGTGACGGAGACAGGGAGGACGGCTACACCTTC
CASSDGDREDGYTF
>NA|TRBJ1-2|TRBV2
TGTGCCATCGGTGGGGGGACCTATGGCTACACCTTC
CAIGGGTYGYTF
>TRBD1|TRBJ1-2|TRBV30
TGTGCCTGGAACGACAGGGGATATGGCTACACCTTC
CAWNDRGYGYTF
>NA|TRBJ2-3|TRBV5-4
TGTGCCAGCAGCTCGGCGTCGGTAGGGGGTGCAAGGGGGACAGATACGCAGTATTTT
CASSSASVGGARGTDTQYF